The T cell receptor (beta chain) under discussion was sequenced for a study of blood T cell repertoires in COVID-19. Libraries were prepared by immunoSEQ multiplex PCR; TCRdb keeps only in-frame clonotypes and omits some of them. The sample records 97,000 or so clones, roughly 90% being singletons. The source material was peripheral blood. The receptor was derived from a woman aged 50 to 65 with COVID-19, enrolled during active disease.

CDR3: CASSGDRTEAFF. DNA of the CDR3: TGTGCCAGCAGTGGCGACAGGACTGAAGCTTTCTTT. The chain employs TRBV11-3 and TRBJ1-1; TRBD1 is a possible D gene (6 bases). The germline CDR1 and CDR2 sequences are SGHNT and YENEEA. This CDR3 has 12 amino acids. Trimming removed 6 bases at V and 5 bases at J, with 10 bases between.